This T cell receptor beta chain was captured in a study of shared clonotypes between healthy human individuals. Study as a whole: CD4 naive and memory got three plates each, CD8 naive two, CD8 memory one.

As regards this clone: Its antigen is unknown. Distinct nucleotide sequences in the sample also encode this CDR3.

Sequencing was at deep level. TCRdb's table, derived via immunoSEQ multiplex PCR, lists solely in-frame clones and lacks some. The sample lists a few million clones; just under 95% were seen once. Germline loops: CDR1 SGHRS, CDR2 YFSETQ. This CDR3 region has 15 residues. V shed 4 bases and J shed 4 bases, with 15 bases lying between them. Study results and caveats: The authors sampled blood alone, and tissue repertoires likely differ.

This rearrangement joins TRBV5-1 to TRBJ2-1; D could derive from TRBD1 or TRBD2 (6 bases each). This TCR derives from a man younger than 35 in good health. Some clones in this sample may be carry-over from other donors' samples. The sequenced sample consisted of naive CD4+ T cells from PBMCs. Stated subset: CD45RA+ positively selected. The CDR3 DNA reads as TGCGCCAGCAGCCCACAGGGCGGGACGTACAATGAGCAGTTCTTC. Protein: CASSPQGGTYNEQFF. The complete variable domain, with remaining parts taken from reference TRBV5-1 and TRBJ2-1, reads KAGVTQTPRYLIKTRGQQVTLSCSPISGHRSVSWYQQTPGQGLQFLFEYFSETQRNKGNFPGRFSGRQFSNSRSEMNVSTLELGDSALYLCASSPQGGTYNEQFFGPGTRLTVL.